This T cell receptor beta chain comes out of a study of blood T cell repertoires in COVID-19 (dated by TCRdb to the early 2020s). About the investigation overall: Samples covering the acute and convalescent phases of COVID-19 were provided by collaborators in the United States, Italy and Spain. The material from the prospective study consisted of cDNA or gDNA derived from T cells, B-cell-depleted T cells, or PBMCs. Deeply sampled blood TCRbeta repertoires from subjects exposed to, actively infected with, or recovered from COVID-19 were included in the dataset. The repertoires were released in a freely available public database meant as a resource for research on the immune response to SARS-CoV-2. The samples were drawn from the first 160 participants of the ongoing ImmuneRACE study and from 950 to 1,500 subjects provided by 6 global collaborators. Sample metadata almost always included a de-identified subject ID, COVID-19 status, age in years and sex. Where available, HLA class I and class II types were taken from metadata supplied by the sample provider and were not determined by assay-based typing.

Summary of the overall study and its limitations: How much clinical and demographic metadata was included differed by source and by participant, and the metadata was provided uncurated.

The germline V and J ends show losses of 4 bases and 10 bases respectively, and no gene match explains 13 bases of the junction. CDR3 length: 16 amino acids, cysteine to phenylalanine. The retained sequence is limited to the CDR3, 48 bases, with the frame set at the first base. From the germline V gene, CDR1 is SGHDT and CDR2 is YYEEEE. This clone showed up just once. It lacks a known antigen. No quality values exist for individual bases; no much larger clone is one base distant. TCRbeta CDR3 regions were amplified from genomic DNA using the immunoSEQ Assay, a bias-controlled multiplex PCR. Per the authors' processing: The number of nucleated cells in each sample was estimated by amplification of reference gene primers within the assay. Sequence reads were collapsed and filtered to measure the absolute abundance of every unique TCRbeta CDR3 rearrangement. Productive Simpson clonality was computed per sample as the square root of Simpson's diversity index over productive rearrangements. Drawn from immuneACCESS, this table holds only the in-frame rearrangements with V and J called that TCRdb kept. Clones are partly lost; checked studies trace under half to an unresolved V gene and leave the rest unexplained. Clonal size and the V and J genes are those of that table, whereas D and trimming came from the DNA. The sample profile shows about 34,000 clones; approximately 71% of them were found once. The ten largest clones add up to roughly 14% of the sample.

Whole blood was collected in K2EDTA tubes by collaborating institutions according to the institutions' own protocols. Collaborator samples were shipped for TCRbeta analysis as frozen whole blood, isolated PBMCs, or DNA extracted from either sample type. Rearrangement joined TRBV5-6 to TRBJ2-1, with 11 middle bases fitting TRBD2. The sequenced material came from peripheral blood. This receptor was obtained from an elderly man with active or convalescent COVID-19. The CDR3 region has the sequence CASSPGNRLAGNEQFF. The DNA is TGTGCCAGCAGCCCGGGAAACAGACTAGCGGGAAACGAGCAGTTCTTC.